This TCR beta chain stems from a study of technical replicates of blood from a handful of donors (TCRdb year 2017). On this clone itself: Its antigen has not been determined. Per-base qualities were not stored, and no clone one base away is much larger.

The library was generated by the immunoSEQ multiplex PCR assay. Sourced from immuneACCESS, this table was stored by TCRdb with only in-frame sequences that have V and J called. A share of the clones is absent; for the studies checked, an unresolved V gene accounts for under half, and the remainder has no known explanation. The sample has some 71,000 clones on record, roughly 97% of them singletons. Approximately 0.2% of the sample rests with the top ten. CDR1 MDHEN and CDR2 SYDVKM were looked up in the germline V gene. Trimming removed 6 bases from V and 3 bases from J; the gene matches leave 9 bases unexplained. The CDR3 contains 15 residues, cysteine and phenylalanine counted. Only the CDR3 portion is preserved as DNA: 45 bases, with reading frame beginning at the first base.

The V and J segments used are TRBV28 and TRBJ1-1; 8 bases in the middle match TRBD1. Specimen: T cells isolated from PBMCs. The clonotype was recovered from a human donor in good health. The DNA sequence is TGTGCCAGCAGGGACGGACAGGGTTGGGACACTGAAGCTTTCTTT. It encodes CASRDGQGWDTEAFF.